The T cell receptor (beta chain) described here comes from a study of CXCR3 chemokines and chemotherapy response in bladder cancer (dated by TCRdb to 2022 to 2024). Study-wide context: The study tested whether activity of the CXCR3 chemokine system within human bladder cancer tumors predicted response to chemotherapy.

Library preparation was by PCR. The sample was run on an Illumina HiSeq 2500. TCRdb applied fastp at Q25 and MiXCR to the public reads, then kept only in-frame beta chains. Rows are combined by CDR3 protein, so each entry shows the most common genes and DNA. Recorded for this sample are more than 10,000 distinct CDR3 sequences; about an eighth of them occurred a single time. The top ten hold roughly 26% of the sample. There are 14 amino acids in the CDR3, from cysteine to phenylalanine inclusive. Only the CDR3 portion is preserved as DNA: 42 bases, with reading frame beginning at the first base. Trimming takes 2 bases off V and 5 bases off J; junction bases not matched to a gene: 7. CDR1 and CDR2 were assigned from the germline V gene (reference sequence) as DFQATT and SNEGSKA. As for this clonotype: Its antigen is unknown. The input lacks base qualities; no much larger clone sits a single base away.

This receptor was taken from a human donor with bladder cancer that did not respond to neoadjuvant chemotherapy. The sample was taken from a patient whose treatment included neoadjuvant chemotherapy. Recombination connected TRBV20-1 to TRBJ1-2; TRBD1 aligns with 8 central bases. In nucleotide form, the sequence is TGCAGTGCTAGAACCGGGACAGGAACGTATGGCTACACCTTC. It is translated as CSARTGTGTYGYTF.